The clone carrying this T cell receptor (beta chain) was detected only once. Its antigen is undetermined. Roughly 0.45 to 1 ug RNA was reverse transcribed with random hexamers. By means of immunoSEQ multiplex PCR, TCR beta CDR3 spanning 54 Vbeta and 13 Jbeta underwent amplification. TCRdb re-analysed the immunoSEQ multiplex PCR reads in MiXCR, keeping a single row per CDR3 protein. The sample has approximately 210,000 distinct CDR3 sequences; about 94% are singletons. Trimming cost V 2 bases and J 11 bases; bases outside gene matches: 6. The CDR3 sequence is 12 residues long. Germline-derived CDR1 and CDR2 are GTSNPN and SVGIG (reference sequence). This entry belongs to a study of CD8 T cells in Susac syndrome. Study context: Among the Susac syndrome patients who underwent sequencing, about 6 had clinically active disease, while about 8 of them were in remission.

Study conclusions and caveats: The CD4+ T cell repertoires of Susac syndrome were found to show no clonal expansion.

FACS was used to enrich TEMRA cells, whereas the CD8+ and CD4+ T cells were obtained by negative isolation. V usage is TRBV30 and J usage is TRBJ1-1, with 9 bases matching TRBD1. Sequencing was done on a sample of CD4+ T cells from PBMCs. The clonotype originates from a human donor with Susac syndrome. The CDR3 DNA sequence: TGTGCCTGGAGTCTTCGACAGGGGGAGGCTTTCTTT. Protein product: CAWSLRQGEAFF.